This entry is about one TCR beta chain. This sample was taken from a study of cytomegalovirus exposure and HLA in healthy donors. 13 Jbeta primers and 60 Vbeta primers were used for the PCR. The protocol was immunoSEQ multiplex PCR, while the TCRdb copy is restricted to in-frame clones and leaves out a portion. This table has some 110,000 clones, approximately 80% appearing once. This CDR3 comprises 15 residues. Germline trimming cut 0 bases from V and 4 bases from J; bases unmatched to any gene: 7. The clonotype originates from a male donor in good health and CMV-seronegative. This chain connects TRBV5-3 to TRBJ2-7; 7 nucleotides align to TRBD2. Being an ORF, TRBV5-3 has a function that is uncertain. The sequenced sample was PBMCs. Here the CDR3 reads CARSLAGRAEYEQYF. DNA of the CDR3: TGTGCCAGAAGCTTGGCAGGGAGGGCCGAATACGAGCAGTACTTC.